This T cell receptor (beta chain) was sequenced in a study of PD-1 blockade in classical Hodgkin lymphoma (dated by TCRdb to the early 2020s). With respect to the entire study: Nivolumab dosing was 3 mg/kg intravenously every 2 weeks, continuing until either disease progression or unacceptable toxicity. The study used TCR beta sequencing and CyTOF to define a peripheral blood immune signature of response to PD-1 blockade in classical Hodgkin lymphoma. General study outcomes and caveats: A significant rise by C4D1 was seen in CD4+ but not CD8+ TCR diversity (p=0.0027 vs p=0.16), with the rise being most apparent in complete responders (p=0.02). Lower diversity was seen in patients whose nivolumab began less than 1 year after ASCT, and these patients were left out of later analyses so that immune reconstitution would not confound the results. Trial patients with a complete response had baseline diversity similar to that of newly diagnosed patients, while partial responders and progressors had significantly lower diversity. The study covered only a single clinical trial cohort, and the causes of the repertoire differences, possibly disease activity or prior therapy, were still not defined. Baseline TCR diversity was reported as lower in newly diagnosed patients than in healthy donors, and lower still in relapsed/refractory patients.

The time point label for this specimen denotes: cycle 2 day 1 (C2D1) of nivolumab. Every trial patient had relapsed following autologous stem cell transplantation, and prior brentuximab vedotin exposure was what differed among cohorts A, B and C. The trial cohort was composed of 56 patients with relapsed/refractory classical Hodgkin lymphoma, for whom complete response, partial response or progressive disease was recorded as best overall response. Single-agent nivolumab was administered to trial patients in the multi-cohort phase II CheckMate 205 trial. An independent review committee assessed best overall response using the 2007 International Working Group response criteria. Trial PBMCs were collected just before the start of nivolumab (C1D1) and during therapy at cycle 2 day 1 and cycle 4 day 1. Peripheral blood was collected in 8 mL Vacutainer Cell Preparation Tubes, from which PBMCs were isolated by centrifugation and then cryopreserved.

Genomic DNA was isolated using the Qiagen DNeasy kit from unsorted PBMCs as well as from negatively selected CD4+ and CD8+ fractions. Using primers that anneal to V and J segments, immunoSEQ multiplex PCR amplified the TCR beta CDR3 regions. A synthetic immune receptor repertoire was used to minimize amplification bias, and any remaining bias was removed computationally after sequencing. Turning to the authors' computational methods: Custom Python scripts were used to quantify repertoire diversity as the Shannon entropy index. Unsorted, CD4+ and CD8+ repertoires were analyzed separately, except in combined analyses where CD4+ and CD8+ sequences were merged in silico. A clone was considered expanded if an increase in frequency of at least 2-fold after treatment relative to C1D1 was found, and a pseudocount of 0.5 was applied to clones undetected at baseline. Clones with 0 or 1 copy at C1D1 were defined as singleton clones, while clones with 2 or more copies were defined as non-singleton clones. Clones expanded in unsorted samples were annotated as CD4+, CD8+ or unknown by matching protein sequences in sorted samples from the same patient. Wilcoxon tests on paired samples were used to test changes in diversity from C1D1 to C4D1. TCRdb retrieved this table from immuneACCESS and kept in-frame rearrangements only. Not all clones are present; in checked studies, unresolved V genes account for under half, and no reason is known for the remainder. V and J calls and clone size are as listed in that table; D and trimming were resolved from the DNA. Across this sample there are 20,000 to 25,000 clones, with 80% seen only once. The top ten clones comprise about a sixth of the sample.

The germline V gene gives CDR1 as MRHNA and CDR2 as SNTAGT. Trimming leaves V shorter by 5 bases and J shorter by 6 bases, with the junction holding 9 bases beyond the gene matches. The CDR3 has 15 amino acids, counting the end cysteine and phenylalanine. Left in the record is the CDR3 DNA by itself, 45 bases read in frame from the first base. This clone came up once. Its antigen remains unidentified. The input lacks base qualities; no much larger clone sits a single base away. The source is a human donor with classical Hodgkin lymphoma. The specimen comprised peripheral blood mononuclear cells (PBMCs), sampled before the second cycle of nivolumab. The chain is encoded by TRBV6-4 joined to TRBJ2-2; 7 middle bases align to TRBD1. The nucleotide sequence is TGTGCCAGCAGTAACTGGACAGGTCATCCCGGGGAGCTGTTTTTT. Translated, it gives CASSNWTGHPGELFF.